Listed below are T cell receptor beta chains from one sample, sequenced in a study. From the 5' RACE reads, TCRdb called clonotypes with MiXCR, one entry per CDR3 protein. The sample yields fewer than 450 distinct CDR3 sequences, approximately 8.6% seen once. The material was gluten tetramer+ CD4+ T cells from blood or duodenal biopsy (not recorded which); whether cultured is not recorded, obtained while untreated, on a gluten-free diet, or during gluten challenge (not recorded which). These receptors were collected from a female donor with celiac disease. The CDR3 runs from the conserved cysteine through the conserved F or W. A D gene is named only where the DNA matches it firmly. For some rows the clone size is stated as once, few or many, or as a class when expanded; others skip it.

D gene	clone size	V gene	J gene	CDR3 DNA	CDR3 protein
NA	large	TRBV7-2	TRBJ1-3	TGTGCCAGCAGTTACCGGGCCCTAGGCGGAAACACCATATATTTT	CASSYRALGGNTIYF
NA	medium-sized	TRBV7-8	TRBJ1-2	TGTGCCAGCAGCTTAGGGCAGGGTGCGGGCTACACCTTC	CASSLGQGAGYTF
NA	large	TRBV11-2	TRBJ2-5	TGTGCCAGCAGCCGGACAGCTCAAGAGACCCAGTACTTC	CASSRTAQETQYF
TRBD2	large	TRBV6-5	TRBJ2-7	TGTGCCAGCAGGAAGAAGACTAGCGGGGCCTCCTACGAGCAGTACTTC	CASRKKTSGASYEQYF
NA	large	TRBV11-1	TRBJ1-3	TGTGCCAGCAGCTTCGGTCCAAACACCATATATTTT	CASSFGPNTIYF
NA	large	TRBV20-1	TRBJ1-2	TGCAGTGCTAGAGTGGACCCTAGTCAAGCTAACTATGGCTACACCTTC	CSARVDPSQANYGYTF
NA	medium-sized	TRBV6-4	TRBJ1-3	TGTGCCAGCAGTGACTTCAAGGGGGGCCCGGCTTATCCTGGAAACACCATATATTTT	CASSDFKGGPAYPGNTIYF
TRBD1	large	TRBV4-2	TRBJ2-4	TGTGCCAGCAGCCTTGGGACAGGGGGCACCATTCAGTACTTC	CASSLGTGGTIQYF
NA	medium-sized	TRBV4-1	TRBJ2-1	TGCGCCAGCAGCCAAGACTCGGGCGGAAGCTCCTACAATGAGCAGTTCTTC	CASSQDSGGSSYNEQFF
NA	large	TRBV20-1	TRBJ1-2	TGCAGTGCTCACCCGGGCGGGGACTATGGCTACACCTTC	CSAHPGGDYGYTF
NA	NA	TRBV7-2	TRBJ2-3	TGTGTCAACAGCCTACGGAGCACAGATACGCAGTATTTT	CVNSLRSTDTQYF
NA	medium-sized	TRBV19	TRBJ2-7	TGTGCCAGTAGTATCTCCTGGACCTACGAGCAGTACTTC	CASSISWTYEQYF
NA	medium-sized	TRBV11-3	TRBJ1-1	TGTGCCAGCAGCTTAGGAAGGGGGACTGAAGCTTTCTTT	CASSLGRGTEAFF
TRBD1	large	TRBV4-2	TRBJ1-2	TGTGCCAGCAGCCTTCGGGACAGGGGCTCTGGCTACACCTTC	CASSLRDRGSGYTF
TRBD2	medium-sized	TRBV20-1	TRBJ2-1	TGCAGTGCCGTGGGACTAGCGAAGCAGAATGAGCAGTTCTTC	CSAVGLAKQNEQFF
NA	medium-sized	TRBV19	TRBJ1-5	TGTGCCAGTAGTATGCCCCCGGGGCCAGACCCGCAGCCCCAGCATTTT	CASSMPPGPDPQPQHF
NA	large	TRBV29-1	TRBJ1-1	TGCAGCGTTGAATTCCGGACTGGAGACACTGAAGCTTTCTTT	CSVEFRTGDTEAFF
TRBD2	large	TRBV14	TRBJ2-2	TGTGCCAGCAGCCAAGATCCCCAGAACCTAGCGGGAGGGCCGCGGACCGGGGAGCTGTTTTTT	CASSQDPQNLAGGPRTGELFF
NA	large	TRBV7-2	TRBJ2-7	TGTGCCAGCAGCTTATCCTTTGGAGGCGAGCAGTACTTC	CASSLSFGGEQYF
NA	large	TRBV6-2/TRBV6-3	TRBJ1-2	TGTGCCAGCAGTTACAATCAGGAATCTGGCTACACCTTC	CASSYNQESGYTF
TRBD2	once	TRBV7-2	TRBJ2-3	TGTGCCAACAGCTTACGCGCGGGGGGCGTAGATACGCAGTATTTT	CANSLRAGGVDTQYF
NA	hyperexpanded	TRBV4-2	TRBJ1-3	TGTGCCAGCAGCCACGCTACCGGGACTGCCTACTCTGGAAACACCATATATTTT	CASSHATGTAYSGNTIYF
NA	large	TRBV6-1	TRBJ1-1	TGTGCCAGCAGTGACCCCCAGGATGGGTCTGAAGCTTTCTTT	CASSDPQDGSEAFF
TRBD2	NA	TRBV12-3/TRBV12-4	TRBJ2-3	TGTGCCAGCAGTCCTAGGGCTAGCGGATCTAGCACAGATACGCAGTATTTT	CASSPRASGSSTDTQYF
NA	large	TRBV5-6	TRBJ2-7	TGTGCCAGCAGCTGGCAACAGGTGGAGCAGTACTTC	CASSWQQVEQYF
NA	medium-sized	TRBV20-1	TRBJ2-7	TGCAGTGCTAGTAAAGGGGGAGACCGCTACGAGCAGTACTTC	CSASKGGDRYEQYF
NA	medium-sized	TRBV29-1	TRBJ2-5	TGCAGCGTTGAAGGAGGAGGGGGGGACTGGTACCAAGAGACCCAGTACTTC	CSVEGGGGDWYQETQYF
NA	medium-sized	TRBV19	TRBJ2-5	TGTGCCAGTAGTATGGGAATAGGGAACTGGAGAGAAGAGACCCAGTACTTC	CASSMGIGNWREETQYF
TRBD2	large	TRBV7-2	TRBJ2-1	TGTGCCAGCAGCTTAGGGGGGTCTAGCGGGAGAGGTGAGCAGTTCTTC	CASSLGGSSGRGEQFF
NA	NA	TRBV10-3	TRBJ2-6	TGTGCCATCAGTTCCGGGACTGGTTTGGGTGGGGCCAACGTCCTGACTTTC	CAISSGTGLGGANVLTF
NA	medium-sized	TRBV5-6	TRBJ1-1	TGTGCCAGCAGCGGATTTTTACGGGATACTGAAGCTTTCTTT	CASSGFLRDTEAFF
NA	large	TRBV5-6	TRBJ1-5	TGTGCCAGCAGCCTTGGTCGAGGGGGGGTAGCAAGCAATCAGCCCCAGCATTTT	CASSLGRGGVASNQPQHF
NA	NA	TRBV7-3	TRBJ2-2	NA	CASSLTGGGTPPGSCFF
TRBD2	large	TRBV29-1	TRBJ2-7	TGCAGCGTCGGAGCGGGACTAGCGGGATACGAGCAGTACTTC	CSVGAGLAGYEQYF
NA	NA	TRBV20-1	TRBJ2-1	TGCAGTGCTGGGACTTTGAGCTCCTACAATGAGCAGTTCTTC	CSAGTLSSYNEQFF
NA	medium-sized	TRBV7-2	TRBJ2-7	TGTGCCAGCAGCTTAGGACAGGTGTTCAACGAGCAGTACTTC	CASSLGQVFNEQYF
NA	medium-sized	TRBV20-1	TRBJ2-7	TGCAGTGCTAGTTGGCAGAGCGGCCACGAGCAGTACTTC	CSASWQSGHEQYF
TRBD2	medium-sized	TRBV30	TRBJ2-3	TGTGCCTGGAGTGCGCCGGGACTAGCCGCAGATACGCAGTATTTT	CAWSAPGLAADTQYF
NA	large	TRBV29-1	TRBJ2-3	TGCAGCGTTGCCCGGGACTGGACGGATACGCAGTATTTT	CSVARDWTDTQYF
NA	large	TRBV4-2	TRBJ2-5	TGTGCCAGCAGCCTTCACGGGGGCGGAGAGACCCAGTACTTC	CASSLHGGGETQYF
NA	large	TRBV7-3	TRBJ2-3	TGTGCCAGCAGCTTAGTGGCGGGACCCACAGATACGCAGTATTTT	CASSLVAGPTDTQYF